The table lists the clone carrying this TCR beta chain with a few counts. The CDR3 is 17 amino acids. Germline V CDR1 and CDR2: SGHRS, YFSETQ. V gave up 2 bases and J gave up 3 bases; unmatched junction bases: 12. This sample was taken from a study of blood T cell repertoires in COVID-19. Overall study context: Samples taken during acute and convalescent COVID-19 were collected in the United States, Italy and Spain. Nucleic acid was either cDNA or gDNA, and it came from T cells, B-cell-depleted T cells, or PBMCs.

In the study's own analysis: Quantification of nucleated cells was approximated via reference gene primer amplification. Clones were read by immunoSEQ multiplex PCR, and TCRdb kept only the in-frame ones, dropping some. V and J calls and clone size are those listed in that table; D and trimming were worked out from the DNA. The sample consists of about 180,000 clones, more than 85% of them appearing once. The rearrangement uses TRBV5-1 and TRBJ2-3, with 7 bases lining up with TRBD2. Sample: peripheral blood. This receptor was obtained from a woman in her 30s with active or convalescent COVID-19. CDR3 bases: TGCGCCAGCAGCTTCGACGTAAGCGGGAAGGGTACAGATACGCAGTATTTT. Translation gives CASSFDVSGKGTDTQYF.